This entry concerns a single T cell receptor beta chain. Ten milliliters of peripheral blood were drawn from each donor into EDTA-treated tubes. The data originate from a study of blood T cells in healthy people across ages. Study overall: When template switching was applied, about one barcoded beta molecule was captured per two T cells.

Primed by a sample-barcoded 5' primer and a J-beta primer mix, a second PCR proceeded for 7 to 11 cycles. TCRdb analysed the 5' RACE reads with MiXCR anew, one entry per CDR3 protein. The sample has 1.5 million to 2 million distinct CDR3 sequences, roughly 30% seen once. V was clipped by 4 bases and J by 2 bases; unmatched bases: 19. This CDR3 comprises 19 residues. Germline CDR1 and CDR2: SGHTA and FQGNSA. This clonotype was sampled from a woman aged 25 to 39 in good health. This chain connects TRBV7-2 to TRBJ2-5; 7 bases agree with TRBD1. Sequencing was performed on blood. The chain's CDR3 is CASSSPPRERGRRQETQYF. The CDR3 nucleotides are TGTGCCAGCAGCTCCCCCCCCCGCGAGAGGGGGCGCCGACAAGAGACCCAGTACTTC.